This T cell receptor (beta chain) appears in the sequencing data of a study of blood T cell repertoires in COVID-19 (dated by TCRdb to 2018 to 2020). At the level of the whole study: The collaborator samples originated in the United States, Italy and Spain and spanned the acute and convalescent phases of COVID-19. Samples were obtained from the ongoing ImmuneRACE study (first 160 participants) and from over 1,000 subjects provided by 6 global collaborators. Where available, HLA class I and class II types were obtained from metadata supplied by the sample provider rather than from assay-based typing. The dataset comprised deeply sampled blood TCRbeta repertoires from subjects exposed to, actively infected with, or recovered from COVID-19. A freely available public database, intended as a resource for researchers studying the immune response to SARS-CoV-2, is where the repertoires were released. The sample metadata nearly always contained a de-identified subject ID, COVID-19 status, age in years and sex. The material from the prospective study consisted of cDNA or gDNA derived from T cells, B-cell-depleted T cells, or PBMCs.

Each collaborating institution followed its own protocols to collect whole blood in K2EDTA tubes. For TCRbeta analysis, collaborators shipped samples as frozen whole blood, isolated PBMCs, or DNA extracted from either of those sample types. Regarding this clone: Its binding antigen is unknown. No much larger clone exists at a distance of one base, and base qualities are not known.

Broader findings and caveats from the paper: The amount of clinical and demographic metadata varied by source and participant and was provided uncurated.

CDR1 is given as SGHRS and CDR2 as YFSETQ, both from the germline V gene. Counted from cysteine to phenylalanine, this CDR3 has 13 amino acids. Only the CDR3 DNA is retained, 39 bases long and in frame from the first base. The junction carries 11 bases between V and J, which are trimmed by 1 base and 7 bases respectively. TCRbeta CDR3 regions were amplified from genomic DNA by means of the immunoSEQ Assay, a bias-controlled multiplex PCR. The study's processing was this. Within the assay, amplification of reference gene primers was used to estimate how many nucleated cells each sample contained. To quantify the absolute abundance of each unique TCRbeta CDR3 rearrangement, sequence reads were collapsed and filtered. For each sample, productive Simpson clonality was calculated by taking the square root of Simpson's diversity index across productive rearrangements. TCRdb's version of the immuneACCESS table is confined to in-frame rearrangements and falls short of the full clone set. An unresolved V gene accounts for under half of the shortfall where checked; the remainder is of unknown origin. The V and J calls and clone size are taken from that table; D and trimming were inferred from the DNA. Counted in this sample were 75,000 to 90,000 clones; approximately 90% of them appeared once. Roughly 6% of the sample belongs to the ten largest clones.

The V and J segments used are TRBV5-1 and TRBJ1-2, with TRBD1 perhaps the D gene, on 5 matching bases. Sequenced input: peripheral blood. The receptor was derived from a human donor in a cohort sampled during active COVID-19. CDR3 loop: CASSLSGRSGYTF. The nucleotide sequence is TGCGCCAGCAGCTTGTCAGGGAGGTCTGGCTACACCTTC.